The clone carrying this T cell receptor beta chain was picked up many times. Its specificity is unknown. This entry belongs to a study of HIV-infected patients and healthy controls. Overall study results and limits: Untreated HIV+ repertoires had roughly threefold fewer distinct CDR3s and lower Shannon diversity than healthy controls.

The repertoire came from unfractionated whole blood and reflected all unsorted peripheral T cells. Donors lacked febrile or AIDS-related illness, tumors, and hepatitis B or C coinfection. Alpha and beta constant-region primers primed reverse transcription of approximately 0.55 ug RNA. Each of the alpha and beta chains got its own library through chain-specific third strand synthesis with indices. TCRdb independently ran MiXCR on the 5' RACE reads; one entry per CDR3 protein. The sample includes some 12,000 distinct CDR3 sequences, 8% to 9.5% of them seen just once. The ends lost 2 bases at V and 8 bases at J; junction bases unmatched: 0. Germline CDR1 is MNHEY and CDR2 is SVGEGT. This CDR3 has 13 residues.

The receptor was derived from an adult with HIV infection. The donor label of this sample is uncertain. This material consisted of blood, taken before antiretroviral therapy. The chain recombines TRBV6-2 or TRBV6-3 with TRBJ2-1; 10 nucleotides agree with TRBD1. CDR3: CASSYGTGDEQFF. CDR3 coding DNA: TGTGCCAGCAGTTACGGGACAGGGGATGAGCAGTTCTTC.